This TCR beta chain came from a study of cytomegalovirus exposure and HLA in healthy donors. Study-wide points: The study recorded 150 to 200 TCR beta chains that were cytomegalovirus-associated.

Germline assignment: CDR1 SEHNR and CDR2 FQNEAQ (reference sequence). The CDR3 has 14 amino acids. V was pared by 3 bases and J by 1 base, with 9 bases between. PCR amplification relied on 60 Vbeta primers (plus 13 Jbeta primers). The data were produced by immunoSEQ multiplex PCR, yet TCRdb's version contains in-frame clones alone and is incomplete. The table lists 110,000 to 150,000 clones, roughly 82% of them singletons. Note on this clone: Its target is not known.

Healthy donors of bone marrow made up the group. The source material was PBMCs. The chain carries TRBV7-9 and TRBJ1-1; tentatively, D is TRBD1 (5 bases). The receptor comes from a male donor in good health and CMV-seronegative. The CDR3 is CASSLSQGNTEAFF. CDR3 bases: TGTGCCAGCAGCTTGTCTCAGGGGAACACTGAAGCTTTCTTT.